This entry describes one T cell receptor beta chain. Its antigen is still unknown. This may be a read error: a much more frequent sequence differs by one nucleotide. A CD8+CD4-CCR7+CD45RA+ phenotype served as the sorting definition for naive CD8 T cells. The sample comes from a study of molecular identifiers for immune sequencing clone quantification. The CDR3 has 15 residues. The germline V gene has CDR1 MDHEN and CDR2 SYDVKM. Points from the study as a whole: Highly expanded clones may be undercounted when identical TCR molecules share barcodes. Clones above 20 RNA copies contained over 97% of effector molecules but under 1% of naive ones.

Bulk TCR libraries were made with methods that had been previously described and with listed TCR primers. Each CDR3 protein gets one entry after TCRdb re-called the PCR reads with MiXCR. The sample lists about 100,000 distinct CDR3 sequences, approximately 40% occurring once. The chain uses TRBV28 and TRBJ2-3; 8 bases are shared with TRBD2. The clonotype was recovered from a human donor in good health. Some libraries in this study had Jurkat cell RNA spiked in. Sequencing was carried out using naive CD8+ T cells from blood, with Jurkat cell RNA spiked in. Regarding subset: FACS-sorted CD8+CD4-CCR7+CD45RA+ naive T cells. CDR3 amino acids: CASRSPGGVTDTQNF. CDR3 DNA sequence: TGTGCCAGCAGATCCCCCGGGGGGGTCACAGATACGCAGAATTTT.